The clone carrying this T cell receptor (beta chain) was counted at least ten times. The CDR3 runs to 11 residues. The V gene lost 6 bases and the J gene lost 2 bases, with 8 bases spanning the gap. In germline, CDR1 is DFQATT, CDR2 SNEGSKA (reference sequence). This record comes from a study of CD8 T cells in ankylosing spondylitis. TCRdb re-called the 5' RACE reads with MiXCR, one entry per CDR3 protein. Of under 300,000 distinct CDR3 sequences listed, 8% to 9.5% were seen once; the top ten hold 6.8%. The sequence was obtained from a male donor with ankylosing spondylitis or in good health (not recorded which). V gene TRBV20-1 combines with J gene TRBJ2-7; D unresolved. Sequencing was carried out using blood, either unsorted or a sorted T cell fraction (not recorded which). CDR3 sequence reads: CSAPSTYEQYF. In DNA form, the CDR3 reads TGCAGTGCCCCTAGTACCTACGAGCAGTACTTC.